Below, 18 T cell receptor beta chains from the same sample are listed, as sequenced in a study of T cell changes during pregnancy in multiple sclerosis. Generated by immunoSEQ multiplex PCR, the TCRdb table keeps only in-frame clones and is missing some. Altogether some 64,000 clones are present, less than 95% being singletons, with the ten largest covering about 2%. This material consisted of peripheral blood, taken in the second trimester of pregnancy. These receptor sequences come from a female donor in good health, enrolled as a control in a pregnancy study.

The V gene is TRBV5-6, the J gene TRBJ2-7, with 12 nucleotides matching TRBD2. The CDR3 runs to 16 residues. CDR1 is SGHDT and CDR2 is YYEEEE in the germline V gene. J was trimmed by 3 bases and V by 4 bases; bases with no gene match: 8. Here the CDR3 DNA reads TGTGCCAGCAGCCAACTAGCGGGGGGACTTTTCTACGAGCAGTACTTC. Amino acid sequence: CASSQLAGGLFYEQYF.

CDR3 in DNA: TGTGCCAGCAGCCAGGCAGGCGCCGGCAATCAGCCCCAGCATTTT. Protein: CASSQAGAGNQPQHF. This chain connects TRBV28 to TRBJ1-5; D uncertain. Germline V lookup: CDR1 MDHEN, CDR2 SYDVKM. V shed 6 bases and J shed 2 bases, with 14 bases lying between them. CDR3 length: 15 residues.

The chain uses TRBV7-8 and TRBJ1-6, with D unclear. V was clipped by 5 bases and J by 13 bases, with 21 bases between them. Germline V gives CDR1 SGHVS, CDR2 FQNEAQ. This CDR3 comprises 15 residues. The CDR3 here is CASSGLRDRFWPLHF. The CDR3 coding sequence is TGTGCCAGCAGCGGATTACGGGATCGGTTTTGGCCCCTCCACTTT.

This clone was seen more than once but under ten times. This chain connects TRBV27 to TRBJ2-7; D may be TRBD1 (6 bases). Between the trimmed V and J ends, which lost 4 bases and 5 bases, there was a span of 9 bases. This CDR3 contains 12 residues. Germline assignment: CDR1 MNHEY and CDR2 SMNVEV (reference sequence). CDR3 DNA: TGTGCCAGCAGTTCCCAGGGGAACGAGCAGTACTTC. Its translation is CASSSQGNEQYF.

The J gene is TRBJ1-5, the V gene TRBV6-5, with 7 bases fitting TRBD1. This CDR3 is built from 16 residues. The germline V gene has CDR1 MNHEY and CDR2 SVGAGI. V lost 0 bases to trimming and J lost 5 bases; unmatched junction nucleotides: 7. The DNA of the CDR3 is TGTGCCAGCAGTTACTCGTCGCAGGGGGGTGATCAGCCCCAGCATTTT. Translation: CASSYSSQGGDQPQHF.

The genes are TRBV7-9 and TRBJ2-1, with 11 positions matching TRBD1. V trimming: 5 bases; J trimming: 2 bases; junction bases outside the gene matches: 14. This CDR3 is 19 amino acids long. CDR1 and CDR2 from the germline V gene are SEHNR and FQNEAQ (reference sequence). In DNA, the CDR3 is TGTGCCAGCAGCATTTCCGGGACAGGGGGAGGCCCACCCTACAATGAGCAGTTCTTC. Its protein is CASSISGTGGGPPYNEQFF.

The chain recombines TRBV2 with TRBJ2-1; 12 nucleotides agree with TRBD1. The CDR3 loop spans 15 amino acids. Germline V gene sequence: CDR1 SNHLY, CDR2 FYNNEI. V lost 4 bases and J lost 4; bases outside the gene matches: 2. CDR3 sequence (DNA): TGTGCCAGCAGTGGGGGACAGGGGGCGTACAATGAGCAGTTCTTC. Translated: CASSGGQGAYNEQFF.

The V and J genes are TRBV27 and TRBJ2-7; D remains ambiguous. Germline CDR1 reads MNHEY; CDR2 reads SMNVEV (reference sequence). V was trimmed by 0 bases and J by 2 bases, leaving 5 bases between them. This CDR3 comprises 13 residues. DNA of the CDR3: TGTGCCAGCAGTTTATCGTTTACCTACGAGCAGTACTTC. Encoded protein: CASSLSFTYEQYF.

The sample holds a few counts of this clone. The chain joins TRBV9 to TRBJ1-1; D gene ambiguous. V lost 7 bases and J 7 bases, leaving 8 bases between the germline ends. CDR3 length: 10 amino acids. Per germline, CDR1 SGDLS and CDR2 YYNGEE. The CDR3 is CASEEGEAFF. The CDR3 DNA sequence: TGTGCCAGCGAGGAGGGTGAAGCTTTCTTT.

This chain links TRBV27 with TRBJ2-7; no definite D call. Germline V CDR1 and CDR2: MNHEY, SMNVEV (reference sequence). V lost 10 bases to trimming and J lost 2 bases, with 9 bases between them. The CDR3 consists of 11 residues. This CDR3 reads CATLFPYEQYF. CDR3 nucleotides: TGTGCCACCCTCTTCCCCTACGAGCAGTACTTC.

The chain is built from TRBV2 and TRBJ1-1; D may be TRBD1 (6 bases). Trimming left V 9 bases short and J 6 bases short, with 14 bases between. The CDR3 runs 12 residues. Germline V lookup: CDR1 SNHLY, CDR2 FYNNEI. This CDR3 reads CARLQGSPEAFF. Here the CDR3 DNA reads TGTGCCAGGTTACAGGGATCGCCTGAAGCTTTCTTT.

The chain couples TRBV28 to TRBJ2-5, with D possibly being TRBD2 (6 bases). Looked up from germline, CDR1 is MDHEN and CDR2 is SYDVKM. V lost 10 bases, J lost 5 bases, and 20 bases lay in between. The CDR3 length is 14 residues. CDR3 nucleotides: TGTGCCACCGAAGCTACCGGAGGGCTCGAGACCCAGTACTTC. This translates into CATEATGGLETQYF.

The CDR3 is CASSLYSRIETQYF. The CDR3 region has the DNA TGTGCCAGCAGTTTATACTCCAGGATCGAGACCCAGTACTTC. The chain links TRBV27 to TRBJ2-5, with D unclear. V gave up 1 base and J gave up 5 bases, with 11 bases separating them. Per the germline V gene, CDR1 is MNHEY and CDR2 is SMNVEV (reference sequence). CDR3 length: 14 amino acids.

The rearrangement uses TRBV30 and TRBJ2-1; 8 bases map to TRBD2. CDR3 length: 14 residues. Germline CDR1 and CDR2: GTSNPN and SVGIG (reference sequence). The V and J ends lost 3 bases and 6 bases, in that order; junction bases with no gene match: 7. CDR3 protein: CAWSRETSGNEQFF. The CDR3 DNA is TGTGCCTGGAGCCGGGAAACTAGCGGCAATGAGCAGTTCTTC.

The V call is TRBV28, the J call TRBJ2-3, with TRBD2 identical over 7 bases. The CDR3 covers 16 residues. Unmatched junction bases numbered 12, after V lost 5 bases and J lost 4 bases. Germline CDR1 is MDHEN and CDR2 is SYDVKM. DNA of the CDR3: TGTGCCAGCAGTCTACTCCCAGGACTAGAGGCAGATACGCAGTATTTT. Protein sequence: CASSLLPGLEADTQYF.

This chain joins TRBV2 and TRBJ2-5; perhaps TRBD2 as D (5 bases). Germline V gene lookup returns CDR1 SNHLY and CDR2 FYNNEI. This CDR3 region has 14 residues. Trimming pared 3 bases from V and 2 bases from J, leaving 10 bases between. CDR3 nucleotide sequence: TGTGCCAGCAGTGATGGCGAGCGGCAAGAGACCCAGTACTTC. Translating gives CASSDGERQETQYF.

The chain links TRBV19 to TRBJ2-3; D gene ambiguous. V lost 2 bases to trimming and J lost 1 base, with 13 bases between them. The CDR3 loop spans 16 amino acids. Germline V CDR1 and CDR2: LNHDA, SQIVND (reference sequence). The CDR3 coding sequence is TGTGCCAGTAGTATACCGATTACATCGCGCACAGATACGCAGTATTTT. Its translation is CASSIPITSRTDTQYF.

The V and J genes are TRBV6-1 and TRBJ2-7; 9 positions match TRBD1. From germline, CDR1 is MNHNS and CDR2 SASEGT. After removal of 4 bases from V and 7 bases from J, the junction contained 17 bases not matched to a gene. The CDR3 consists of 17 residues. The CDR3 loop reads CASSARDGTGLVGEQYF. Here the CDR3 DNA reads TGTGCCAGCAGTGCGCGGGACGGGACAGGGTTAGTCGGAGAGCAGTACTTC.